The 5 T cell receptor beta chains listed next were all sequenced from one sample in a study of blood T cell repertoires in COVID-19. Here immunoSEQ multiplex PCR was the method, and the copy in TCRdb shows in-frame clones only, minus some. The table shows under 350,000 clones, with 80% to 90% occurring only once. Sequencing was performed on PBMCs or T cells enriched from blood (not recorded which). The receptors here all came from a woman aged 40 to 50 with acute COVID-19.

The chain uses TRBV18 and TRBJ1-2; TRBD1 aligns across 7 bases. Germline loops: CDR1 KGHSH, CDR2 LQKENI. This CDR3 contains 17 residues. V shed 1 base, J shed 0 bases, and the junction held 8 bases outside the gene matches. In DNA form, the CDR3 reads TGTGCCAGCTCACCACGCCGGGACAGATTACCTAACTATGGCTACACCTTC. Its protein product is CASSPRRDRLPNYGYTF.

The V gene is TRBV7-9, the J gene TRBJ2-2, with D perhaps TRBD1 (6 bases). Germline CDR1 reads SEHNR; CDR2 reads FQNEAQ (reference sequence). There are 16 residues in the CDR3. V lost 3 bases and J lost 5, with 16 bases in between. The CDR3 DNA sequence: TGTGCCAGCAGCTTCTTGAGGGGGACACCTACCGGGGAGCTGTTTTTT. This gives the protein CASSFLRGTPTGELFF.

The genes are TRBV6-5 and TRBJ1-5, with 8 positions matching TRBD1. Germline CDR1 is MNHEY and CDR2 is SVGAGI. With V trimmed by 6 bases and J by 0 bases, 4 bases remained unmatched. The CDR3 is 15 residues long. CDR3 sequence: CASSQGQGSNQPQHF. DNA of the CDR3: TGTGCCAGCAGCCAAGGACAGGGTAGCAATCAGCCCCAGCATTTT.

The rearrangement links TRBV28 to TRBJ2-7, with 9 bases fitting TRBD1. V shed 6 bases, J shed 3 bases, and the junction held 9 bases outside the gene matches. CDR1 MDHEN and CDR2 SYDVKM come from the germline V gene. The CDR3 totals 15 residues. Here the CDR3 DNA reads TGTGCCAGCAGCCCCTCAGGACAGGGGCTCTACGAGCAGTACTTC. Its protein is CASSPSGQGLYEQYF.

The chain uses TRBV7-3 and TRBJ2-5, with D maybe TRBD2 (5 bases). Germline CDR1 reads SGHTA; CDR2 reads FQGTGA. CDR3 length: 15 amino acids. V lost 5 bases and J lost 1, with 14 bases in between. In DNA, the CDR3 is TGTGCCAGCAGCCAAGGACTCGTCCCCCAAGAGACCCAGTACTTC. Encoded protein: CASSQGLVPQETQYF.